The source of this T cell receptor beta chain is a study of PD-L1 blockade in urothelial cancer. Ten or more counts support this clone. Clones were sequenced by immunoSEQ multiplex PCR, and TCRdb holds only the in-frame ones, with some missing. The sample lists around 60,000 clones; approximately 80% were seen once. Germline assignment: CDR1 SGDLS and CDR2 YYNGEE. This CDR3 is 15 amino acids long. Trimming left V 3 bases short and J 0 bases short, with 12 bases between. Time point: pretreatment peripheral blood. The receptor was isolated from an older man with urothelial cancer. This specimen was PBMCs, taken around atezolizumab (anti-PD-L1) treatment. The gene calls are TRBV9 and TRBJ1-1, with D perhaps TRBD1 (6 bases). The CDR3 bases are TGTGCCAGCAGCGATAGGACAGAATTGAACACTGAAGCTTTCTTT. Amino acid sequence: CASSDRTELNTEAFF.